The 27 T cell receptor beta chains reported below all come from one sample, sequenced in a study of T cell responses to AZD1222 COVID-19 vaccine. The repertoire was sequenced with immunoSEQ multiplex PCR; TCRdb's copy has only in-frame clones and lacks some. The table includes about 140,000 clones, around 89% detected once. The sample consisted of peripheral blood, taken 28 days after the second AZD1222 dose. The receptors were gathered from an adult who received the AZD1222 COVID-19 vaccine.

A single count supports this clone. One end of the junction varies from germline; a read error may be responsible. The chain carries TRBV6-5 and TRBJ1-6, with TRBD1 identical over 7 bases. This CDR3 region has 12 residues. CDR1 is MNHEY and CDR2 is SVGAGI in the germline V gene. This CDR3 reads CASTSLSGTVLF. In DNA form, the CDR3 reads TGTGCCAGCACCTCTCTTTCCGGGACAGTTCTTTTT.

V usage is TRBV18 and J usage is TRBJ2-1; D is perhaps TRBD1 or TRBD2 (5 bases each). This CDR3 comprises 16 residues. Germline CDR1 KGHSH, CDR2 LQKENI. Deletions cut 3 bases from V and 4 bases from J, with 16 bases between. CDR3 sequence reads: CASSPNSGREYNEQFF. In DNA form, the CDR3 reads TGTGCCAGCTCACCGAATTCGGGCAGGGAGTACAATGAGCAGTTCTTC. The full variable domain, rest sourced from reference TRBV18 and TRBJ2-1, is NAGVMQNPRHLVRRRGQEARLRCSPMKGHSHVYWYRQLPEEGLKFMVYLQKENIIDESGMPKERFSAEFPKEGPSILRIQQVVRGDSAAYFCASSPNSGREYNEQFFGPGTRLTVL.

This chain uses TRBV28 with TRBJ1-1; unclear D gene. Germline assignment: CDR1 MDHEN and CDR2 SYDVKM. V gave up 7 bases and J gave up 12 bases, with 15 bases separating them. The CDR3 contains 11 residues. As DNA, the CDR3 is TGTGCCAGCACGGCCGGACGGTTGCCTTTCTTT. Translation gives CASTAGRLPFF.

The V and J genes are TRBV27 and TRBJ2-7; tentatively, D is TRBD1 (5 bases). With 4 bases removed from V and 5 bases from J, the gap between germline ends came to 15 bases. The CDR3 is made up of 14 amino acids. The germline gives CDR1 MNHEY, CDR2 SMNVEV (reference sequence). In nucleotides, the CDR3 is TGTGCCAGCAGTTCGCGCCGCAAAGGGGACGAGCAGTACTTC. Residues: CASSSRRKGDEQYF.

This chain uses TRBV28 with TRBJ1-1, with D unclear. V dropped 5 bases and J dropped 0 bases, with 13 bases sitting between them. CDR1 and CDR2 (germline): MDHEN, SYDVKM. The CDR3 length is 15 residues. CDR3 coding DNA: TGTGCCAGCAGTGTAAAAGGGAGCATGAACACTGAAGCTTTCTTT. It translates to CASSVKGSMNTEAFF.

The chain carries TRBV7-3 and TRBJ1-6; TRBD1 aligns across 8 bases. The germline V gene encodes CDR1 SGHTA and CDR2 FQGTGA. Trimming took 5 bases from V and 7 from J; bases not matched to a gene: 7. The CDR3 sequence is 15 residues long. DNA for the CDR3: TGTGCCAGCAGCCTCAGGACAGGGCGCAATTCACCCCTCCACTTT. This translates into CASSLRTGRNSPLHF.

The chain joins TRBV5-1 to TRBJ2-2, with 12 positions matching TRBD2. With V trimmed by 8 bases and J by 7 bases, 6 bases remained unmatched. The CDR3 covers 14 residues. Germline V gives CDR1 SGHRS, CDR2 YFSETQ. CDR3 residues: CASRLAGDSGELFF. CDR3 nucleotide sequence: TGCGCCAGTCGACTAGCGGGAGACAGCGGGGAGCTGTTTTTT. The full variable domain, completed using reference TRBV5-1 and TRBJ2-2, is KAGVTQTPRYLIKTRGQQVTLSCSPISGHRSVSWYQQTPGQGLQFLFEYFSETQRNKGNFPGRFSGRQFSNSRSEMNVSTLELGDSALYLCASRLAGDSGELFFGEGSRLTVL.

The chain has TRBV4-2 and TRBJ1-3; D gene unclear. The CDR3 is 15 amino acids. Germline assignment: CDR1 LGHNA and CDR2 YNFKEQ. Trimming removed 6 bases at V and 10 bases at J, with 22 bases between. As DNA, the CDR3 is TGTGCCAGCAGTTACAACCCAACCTCGTTAGGGACCATATATTTT. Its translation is CASSYNPTSLGTIYF.

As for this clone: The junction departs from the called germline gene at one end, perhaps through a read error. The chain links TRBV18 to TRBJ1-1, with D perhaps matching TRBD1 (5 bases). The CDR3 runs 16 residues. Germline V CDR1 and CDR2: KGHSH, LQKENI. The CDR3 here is CASSAPYRSGGTEAFF. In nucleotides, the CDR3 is TGTGCCAGCTCAGCACCATACAGATCTGGGGGCACTGAAGCTTTCTTT.

CDR3 sequence (DNA): TGCGCCAGCAGTCAATCCAGGGGCATACTCAGGCAGCCCCAGCATTTT. It translates to CASSQSRGILRQPQHF. The chain recombines TRBV23-1 with TRBJ1-5; D may be TRBD1 (6 bases). TRBV23-1 is an open reading frame whose function is uncertain. The CDR3 runs to 16 residues. V shed 0 bases and J shed 7 bases, with 16 bases lying between them.

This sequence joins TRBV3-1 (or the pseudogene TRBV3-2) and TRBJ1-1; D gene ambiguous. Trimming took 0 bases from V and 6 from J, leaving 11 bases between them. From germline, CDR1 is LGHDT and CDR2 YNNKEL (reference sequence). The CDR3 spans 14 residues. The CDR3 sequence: CASSQDGIRAEAFF. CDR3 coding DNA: TGTGCCAGCAGCCAAGATGGAATTCGGGCTGAAGCTTTCTTT.

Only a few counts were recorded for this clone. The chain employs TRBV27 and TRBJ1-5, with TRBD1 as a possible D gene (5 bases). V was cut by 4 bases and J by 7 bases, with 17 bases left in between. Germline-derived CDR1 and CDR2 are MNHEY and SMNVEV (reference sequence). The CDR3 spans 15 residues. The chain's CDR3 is CASSYRPGGDQPQHF. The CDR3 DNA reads TGTGCCAGCAGTTATCGACCCGGGGGAGACCAGCCCCAGCATTTT.

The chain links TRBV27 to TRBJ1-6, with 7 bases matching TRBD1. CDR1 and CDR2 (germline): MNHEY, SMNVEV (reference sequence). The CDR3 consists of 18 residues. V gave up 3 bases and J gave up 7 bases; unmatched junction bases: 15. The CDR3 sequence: CASSFGLPRTGNNSPLHF. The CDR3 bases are TGTGCCAGCAGTTTCGGACTCCCTAGGACAGGCAACAATTCACCCCTCCACTTT.

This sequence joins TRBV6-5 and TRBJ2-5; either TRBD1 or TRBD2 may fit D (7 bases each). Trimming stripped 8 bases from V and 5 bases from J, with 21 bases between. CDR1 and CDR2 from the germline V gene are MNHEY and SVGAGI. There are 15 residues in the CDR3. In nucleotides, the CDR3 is TGTGCCAGCTCAAAGGGGGGGGACAGCGGGGAGACCCAGTACTTC. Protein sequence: CASSKGGDSGETQYF.

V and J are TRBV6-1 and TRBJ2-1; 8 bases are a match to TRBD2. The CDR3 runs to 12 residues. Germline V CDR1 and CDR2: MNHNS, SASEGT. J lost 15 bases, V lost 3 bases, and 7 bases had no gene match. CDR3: CASSEGAGVPFF. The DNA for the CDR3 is TGTGCCAGCAGTGAGGGAGCGGGGGTTCCGTTCTTC.

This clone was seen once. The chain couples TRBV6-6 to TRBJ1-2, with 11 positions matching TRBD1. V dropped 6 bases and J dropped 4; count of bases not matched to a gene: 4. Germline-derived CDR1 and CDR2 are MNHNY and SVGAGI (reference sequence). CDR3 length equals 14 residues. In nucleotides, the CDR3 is TGTGCCAGCAGGCTCGGACAGGGGGCCTATGGCTACACCTTC. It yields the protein CASRLGQGAYGYTF.

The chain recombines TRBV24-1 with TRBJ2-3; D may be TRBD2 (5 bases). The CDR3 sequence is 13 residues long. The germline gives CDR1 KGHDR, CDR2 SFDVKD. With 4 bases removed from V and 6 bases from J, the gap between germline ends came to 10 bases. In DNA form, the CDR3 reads TGTGCCACCAGTGACCCACTAGTTGATACGCAGTATTTT. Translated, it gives CATSDPLVDTQYF.

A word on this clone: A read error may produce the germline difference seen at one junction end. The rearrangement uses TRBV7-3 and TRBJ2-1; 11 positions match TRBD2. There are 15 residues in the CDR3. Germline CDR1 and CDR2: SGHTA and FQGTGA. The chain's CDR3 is CASSSGTSGYNGQFF. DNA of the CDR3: TGTGCCAGCAGCAGCGGGACTAGCGGCTACAATGGGCAGTTCTTC.

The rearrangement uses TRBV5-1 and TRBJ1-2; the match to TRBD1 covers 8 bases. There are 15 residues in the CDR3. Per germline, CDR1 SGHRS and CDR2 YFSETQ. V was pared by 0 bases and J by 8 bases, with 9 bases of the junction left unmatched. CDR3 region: CASSLAGQGSRGYTF. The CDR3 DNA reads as TGCGCCAGCAGCTTGGCTGGACAGGGAAGTCGGGGCTACACCTTC.

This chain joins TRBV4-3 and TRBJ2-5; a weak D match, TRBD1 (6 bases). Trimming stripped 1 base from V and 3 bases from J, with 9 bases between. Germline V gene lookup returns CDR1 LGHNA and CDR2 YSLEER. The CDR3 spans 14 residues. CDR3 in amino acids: CASSQVGAEETQYF. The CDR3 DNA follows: TGCGCCAGCAGCCAAGTGGGGGCAGAAGAGACCCAGTACTTC.

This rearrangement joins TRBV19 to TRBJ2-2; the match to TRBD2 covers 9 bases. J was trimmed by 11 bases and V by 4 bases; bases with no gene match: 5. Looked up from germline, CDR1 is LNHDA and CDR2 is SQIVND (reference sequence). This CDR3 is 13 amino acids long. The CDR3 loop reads CASSTRSGRELFF. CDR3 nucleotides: TGTGCCAGTAGTACCCGTAGCGGGAGAGAGCTGTTTTTT.

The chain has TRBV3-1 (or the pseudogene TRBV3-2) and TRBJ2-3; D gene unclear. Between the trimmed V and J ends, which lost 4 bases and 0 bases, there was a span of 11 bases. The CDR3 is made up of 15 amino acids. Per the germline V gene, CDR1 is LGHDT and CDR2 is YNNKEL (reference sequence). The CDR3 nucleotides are TGTGCCAGCAGCCCCTCAGAGACTAGCACAGATACGCAGTATTTT. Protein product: CASSPSETSTDTQYF.

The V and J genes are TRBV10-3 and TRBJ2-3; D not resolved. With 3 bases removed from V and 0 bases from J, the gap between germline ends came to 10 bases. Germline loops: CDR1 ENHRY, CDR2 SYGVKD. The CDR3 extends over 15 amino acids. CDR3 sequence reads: CAISDLARSTDTQYF. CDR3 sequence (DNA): TGTGCCATCAGTGATTTAGCCAGAAGCACAGATACGCAGTATTTT.

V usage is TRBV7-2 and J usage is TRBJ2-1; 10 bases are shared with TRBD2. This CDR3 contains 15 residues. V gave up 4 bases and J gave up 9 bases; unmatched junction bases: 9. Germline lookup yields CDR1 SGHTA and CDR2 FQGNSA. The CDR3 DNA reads TGTGCCAGCAGCTCCCAGCGGGGGGGCCTCGGTGAGCAGTTCTTC. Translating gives CASSSQRGGLGEQFF.

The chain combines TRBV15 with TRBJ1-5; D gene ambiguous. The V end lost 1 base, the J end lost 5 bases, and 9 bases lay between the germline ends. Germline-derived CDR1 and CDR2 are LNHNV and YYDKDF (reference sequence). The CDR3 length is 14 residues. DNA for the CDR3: TGTGCCACCAGCAGAGGACAAGTGGATCAGCCCCAGCATTTT. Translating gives CATSRGQVDQPQHF.

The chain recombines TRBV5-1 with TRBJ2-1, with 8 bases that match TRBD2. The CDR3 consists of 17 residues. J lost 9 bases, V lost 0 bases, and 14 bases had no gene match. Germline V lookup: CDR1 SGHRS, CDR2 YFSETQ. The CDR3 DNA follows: TGCGCCAGCAGCTTGGGGACGGGACTAGGCCCTCTGGTTGAGCAGTTCTTC. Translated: CASSLGTGLGPLVEQFF.

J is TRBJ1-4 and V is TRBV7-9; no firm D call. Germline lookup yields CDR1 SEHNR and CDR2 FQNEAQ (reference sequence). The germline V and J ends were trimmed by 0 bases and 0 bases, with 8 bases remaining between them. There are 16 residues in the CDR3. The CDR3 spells CASSLARQTTNEKLFF. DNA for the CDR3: TGTGCCAGCAGCTTAGCGCGGCAGACAACTAATGAAAAACTGTTTTTT.